These 27 T cell receptor beta chains came from one sample sequenced in a study of blood T cells in healthy people across ages. It was with a sample-barcoded 5' primer and a J-beta primer mix that a second PCR of roughly 7 to 12 cycles was run. TCRdb recomputed calls from the 5' RACE reads with MiXCR, one row per CDR3 protein. The sample lists about 2 million distinct CDR3 sequences, around 50% occurring once. Sequenced sample: blood. Every receptor here comes from a woman between 35 and 50 years old in good health.

This clonotype was detected a few times. V is TRBV5-1 and J is TRBJ2-7; 10 positions match TRBD1. CDR1 and CDR2 (germline): SGHRS, YFSETQ. Losses at the gene ends were 1 base for V and 0 bases for J; bases not matched to a gene: 4. This CDR3 region has 16 residues. DNA for the CDR3: TGCGCCAGCAGCTTGAGACAGGGGGCAGTCTCCTACGAGCAGTACTTC. Its protein is CASSLRQGAVSYEQYF.

This chain uses TRBV20-1 with TRBJ2-7, with 14 bases matching TRBD2. The J call may not be correct, given that the DNA end is closer to TRBJ2-4. From germline, CDR1 is DFQATT and CDR2 SNEGSKA (reference sequence). The CDR3 has 19 amino acids. CDR3 bases: TGCAGTGCTAGACCTCCGGGTGGGACTAGCGGGAGTCGGGTAAACATTCAGTACTTC. This codes for CSARPPGGTSGSRVNIQYF.

The chain recombines TRBV7-8 with TRBJ2-7, with TRBD2 matching over 8 bases. The DNA end favors TRBJ2-5, so the J call may be wrong. Germline lookup yields CDR1 SGHVS and CDR2 FQNEAQ. The length of the CDR3 is 18 residues. CDR3 DNA: TGTGCCAGCAGCCCCGGGACTAGTGCTTCCCCCGTACAGGGGACCCAGTACTTC. Translation gives CASSPGTSASPVQGTQYF.

J is TRBJ1-6 and V is TRBV7-9, with 12 bases that match TRBD1. Trimming took 5 bases from V and 7 from J; bases not matched to a gene: 9. The CDR3 is made up of 17 amino acids. Germline V gene sequence: CDR1 SEHNR, CDR2 FQNEAQ (reference sequence). The CDR3 DNA follows: TGTGCCAGCAGCCCCCGGGACAGGGGGCTGGGAAATTCACCCCTCCACTTT. Its translation is CASSPRDRGLGNSPLHF.

Only a few counts were recorded for this clonotype. The chain employs TRBV20-1 and TRBJ2-4; TRBD1 matches 7 bases. V lost 0 bases, J lost 13 bases, and 15 bases stayed unmatched. Germline assignment: CDR1 DFQATT and CDR2 SNEGSKA (reference sequence). The CDR3 totals 15 residues. The CDR3 is CSARDVRTGVSGQYF. For the CDR3, the DNA is TGCAGTGCTAGAGATGTCAGGACAGGAGTCTCGGGGCAGTACTTC.

The rearrangement uses TRBV4-1 and TRBJ2-5; D unclear. CDR3 length: 15 residues. Trimming took off 3 bases at V and 11 bases at J, with 22 bases between the two ends. Germline CDR1 MGHRA, CDR2 YSYEKL. CDR3 bases: TGCGCCAGCAGCCAGGGCCACACGAAAAGGGATGAGCAGTACTTC. This codes for CASSQGHTKRDEQYF.

V and J are TRBV3-1 and TRBJ2-7; D uncertain. The CDR3 runs 16 residues. Trimming cost V 0 bases and J 2 bases, with 14 bases left between them. The germline V gene encodes CDR1 LGHDT and CDR2 YNNKEL (reference sequence). CDR3 residues: CASSQDARGLTYEQYF. The CDR3 coding sequence is TGTGCCAGCAGCCAAGATGCGAGAGGTCTTACCTACGAGCAGTACTTC.

The gene calls are TRBV12-3 or TRBV12-4 and TRBJ2-1; D gene unclear. The CDR3 is 11 amino acids. V was cut by 7 bases and J by 7 bases, with 8 bases left in between. The CDR3 DNA sequence: TGTGCCAGCATGATAGGGAATGAGCAGTTCTTC. As protein: CASMIGNEQFF.

This clonotype was found a few times. This rearrangement joins TRBV29-1 to TRBJ2-5; D is ambiguous. This CDR3 region has 13 residues. From germline, CDR1 is SQVTM and CDR2 ANQGSEA. V was cut by 4 bases and J by 1 base, with 10 bases left in between. The DNA of the CDR3 is TGCAGCGTTGCTAGTGCTAGCCAAGAGACCCAGTACTTC. It translates to CSVASASQETQYF.

The chain employs TRBV13 and TRBJ2-1; TRBD2 agrees at 8 bases. CDR1 is PRHDT, CDR2 FYEKMQ, per germline (reference sequence). The CDR3 extends over 15 amino acids. With V trimmed by 6 bases and J by 5 bases, 9 bases remained unmatched. As DNA, the CDR3 is TGTGCCAGCAGAACCACCGGGGGGGCGGACAATGAGCAGTTCTTC. Translating gives CASRTTGGADNEQFF.

This clonotype was recorded a few times. The V call is TRBV20-1, the J call TRBJ2-3; tentatively, D is TRBD2 (7 bases). Trimming pared 3 bases from V and 0 bases from J, leaving 13 bases between. Germline V gene data show CDR1 as DFQATT and CDR2 as SNEGSKA (reference sequence). CDR3 length: 15 amino acids. In DNA form, the CDR3 reads TGCAGTGCTAGCGGGGGGCCCTCTAGCACAGATACGCAGTATTTT. Translating gives CSASGGPSSTDTQYF.

This clonotype was seen more than once but under ten times. The genes are TRBV24-1 and TRBJ2-5; no clear D gene. The V and J ends lost 3 bases and 2 bases respectively, with 12 bases between them. Germline lookup yields CDR1 KGHDR and CDR2 SFDVKD. CDR3 length equals 15 residues. The CDR3 spells CATSDGRRVQETQYF. The CDR3 nucleotides are TGTGCCACCAGTGATGGCCGTAGAGTACAAGAGACCCAGTACTTC.

This clonotype was counted a few times. This rearrangement joins TRBV6-1 to TRBJ2-7; possible D gene TRBD2, 5 bases. The J call is doubtful: the DNA matches TRBJ2-5 better. In germline, CDR1 is MNHNS, CDR2 SASEGT. This CDR3 contains 15 residues. As DNA, the CDR3 is TGTGCCAGCAGTGAATTGGTTCGGGGATTCGAGACCCAGTACTTC. It codes for CASSELVRGFETQYF.

The chain links TRBV6-5 to TRBJ2-5; tentative D call: TRBD2 (6 bases). The CDR3 length is 12 residues. Germline CDR1 MNHEY, CDR2 SVGAGI. V shed 2 bases and J shed 11 bases, with 12 bases lying between them. CDR3: CASSYEGTEQYF. Written as DNA, the CDR3 is TGTGCCAGCAGTTACGAGGGGACTGAGCAGTACTTC.

This chain uses TRBV25-1 with TRBJ1-1; D unclear. Germline CDR1 is MGHDK and CDR2 is SYGVNS. The CDR3 has 15 amino acids. V was pared by 1 base and J by 2 bases, with 11 bases between. CDR3 coding DNA: TGTGCCAGCAGTGAATCCCCGGAGCGAAACACTGAAGCTTTCTTT. It is translated as CASSESPERNTEAFF.

This clonotype turned up a few times. The V and J genes are TRBV10-3 and TRBJ1-2; 7 bases agree with TRBD1. J was trimmed by 2 bases and V by 4 bases; bases with no gene match: 4. The CDR3 runs 14 residues. Germline CDR1 is ENHRY and CDR2 is SYGVKD. The CDR3 nucleotides read TGTGCCATCAGTGGACAGGGACGAAACTATGGCTACACCTTC. This gives the protein CAISGQGRNYGYTF.

This clonotype has just a few counts. The chain's CDR3 is CASSLATLAGGRHNEQFF. DNA of the CDR3: TGTGCCAGCAGCTTAGCGACCCTAGCGGGGGGGCGACACAATGAGCAGTTCTTC. V gene TRBV7-2 combines with J gene TRBJ2-1, with TRBD2 identical over 12 bases. Trimming cost V 0 bases and J 5 bases; bases outside gene matches: 8. The CDR3 spans 18 residues. Germline CDR1 reads SGHTA; CDR2 reads FQGNSA.

The chain joins TRBV27 to TRBJ2-5; 8 bases align to TRBD2. This CDR3 is 13 amino acids long. Germline V gene sequence: CDR1 MNHEY, CDR2 SMNVEV (reference sequence). V trimming: 7 bases; J trimming: 11 bases; junction bases outside the gene matches: 12. The CDR3 region is CASKIAGYNEQYF. CDR3 DNA: TGTGCCAGCAAAATAGCGGGGTACAATGAGCAGTACTTC.

The gene calls are TRBV11-2 and TRBJ2-3; no firm D call. In germline, CDR1 is SGHAT, CDR2 FQNNGV. Trimming stripped 1 base from V and 6 bases from J, with 11 bases between. The CDR3 runs 14 residues. CDR3 residues: CASSLAASMDTQYF. CDR3 DNA sequence: TGTGCCAGCAGCTTAGCGGCCTCTATGGATACGCAGTATTTT.

The CDR3 region is CASSGLRGKNTGELFF. CDR3 sequence (DNA): TGTGCCAGCAGCGGCCTGAGGGGGAAAAATACCGGGGAGCTGTTTTTT. The genes are TRBV11-1 and TRBJ2-2; D might be TRBD1 (6 bases). The CDR3 contains 16 residues. Trimming took 5 bases from V and 5 from J, leaving 18 bases between them. Germline CDR1 reads SGHAT; CDR2 reads FQDESV (reference sequence).

This clonotype appeared a few times. The rearrangement uses TRBV4-3 and TRBJ2-1; TRBD2 agrees at 8 bases. After removal of 4 bases from V and 11 bases from J, the junction contained 10 bases not matched to a gene. The germline gives CDR1 LGHNA, CDR2 YSLEER. There are 14 residues in the CDR3. CDR3 nucleotide sequence: TGCGCCAGCAGCCCTACCTTGACTAGCGTACAGCAGTTCTTC. Amino acids: CASSPTLTSVQQFF.

This chain connects TRBV5-1 to TRBJ1-1; D unresolved. Trimming stripped 3 bases from V and 1 base from J, with 16 bases between. The CDR3 covers 16 residues. Germline CDR1 reads SGHRS; CDR2 reads YFSETQ. The CDR3 region is CASSYETRQRNTEAFF. CDR3 DNA: TGCGCCAGCAGCTATGAAACGAGGCAGAGGAACACTGAAGCTTTCTTT.

This clonotype was seen once. CDR3 nucleotide sequence: TGTGCCAGTAGTATCCGGACAGGGACTAGCACAGATACGCAGTATTTT. Translated, it gives CASSIRTGTSTDTQYF. This sequence joins TRBV19 and TRBJ2-3, with TRBD1 matching 8 bases. Unmatched junction bases numbered 5, after V lost 3 bases and J lost 0 bases. CDR3 size: 16 residues. CDR1 is LNHDA, CDR2 SQIVND, per germline (reference sequence). The full variable domain, with the rest looked up from reference TRBV19 and TRBJ2-3, is DGGITQSPKYLFRKEGQNVTLSCEQNLNHDAMYWYRQDPGQGLRLIYYSQIVNDFQKGDIAEGYSVSREKKESFPLTVTSAQKNPTAFYLCASSIRTGTSTDTQYFGPGTRLTVL.

A remark on this clonotype: Since the CDR3 does not end with the conserved phenylalanine or tryptophan, this likely comes from a read error. Because the CDR3's place on the DNA is in doubt, the DNA is left out and the CDR3 is given as listed by TCRdb. This chain links TRBV4-1 with TRBJ1-2; TRBD1 is the table's D call and was not checked against the DNA. The V gene's germline CDR1 is MGHRA and CDR2 YSYEKL. With termini counted, the CDR3 has 18 amino acids. This CDR3 reads CASRGPTAGQPTNYGDTV.

The rearrangement uses TRBV6-1 and TRBJ2-3; 7 nucleotides match TRBD1. Germline loops: CDR1 MNHNS, CDR2 SASEGT. The CDR3 has 17 amino acids. V shed 4 bases and J 2 bases; nucleotides not matched to a gene: 12. CDR3 residues: CASSVTGAPGPTDTQYF. CDR3 sequence (DNA): TGTGCCAGCAGTGTCACAGGGGCCCCAGGCCCCACAGATACGCAGTATTTT.

This chain joins TRBV28 and TRBJ2-3; D tentatively reads TRBD1 or TRBD2 (5 bases each). The V end lost 7 bases, the J end lost 2 bases, and 19 bases lay between the germline ends. This CDR3 contains 16 residues. CDR1 is MDHEN and CDR2 is SYDVKM in the germline V gene. The DNA of the CDR3 is TGTGCCAGCATTCCACCCGGGACGGAACTCACAGATACGCAGTATTTT. Translation: CASIPPGTELTDTQYF.

This clonotype has a handful of counts. The V and J genes are TRBV2 and TRBJ2-1; 11 bases are shared with TRBD1. Germline V gene data show CDR1 as SNHLY and CDR2 as FYNNEI. V lost 7 bases to trimming and J lost 0 bases; unmatched junction nucleotides: 8. The CDR3 extends over 17 amino acids. The DNA of the CDR3 is TGTGCCAGCACTAGGGACAGGGGGGGAAGCTCCTACAATGAGCAGTTCTTC. As protein: CASTRDRGGSSYNEQFF.